A selection of T cell receptor beta chains follows, all from one sample in a study of T cells expressing NK-cell markers. One entry per CDR3 protein, without DNA, is what TCRdb gives after re-calling the 5' RACE reads. This sample's table has some 110,000 distinct CDR3 sequences. The sequencing sample was made of blood T cells: a sorted CD56 or NKG2C T cell subset, CD4+ or CD8+ T cells, or bulk PBMC T cells (not recorded which). These receptors all come from a woman between 18 and 69 years old in good health. Each CDR3 is given with its conserved first and last residue. The order of the fields is J gene, V gene, CDR3 protein.

J: TRBJ2-1; V: TRBV5-1; CDR3: CASSLDWPPEQFF
J: TRBJ2-7; V: TRBV13; CDR3: CASSPGHQPYEQYF
J: TRBJ1-5; V: TRBV15; CDR3: CATAGVDALYSNQPQHF
J: TRBJ2-3; V: TRBV7-9; CDR3: CASSSRDSPSDTQYF
J: TRBJ1-2; V: TRBV20-1; CDR3: CSAERRDREMEEDGYTF
J: TRBJ1-1; V: TRBV10-3; CDR3: CAISESSGGTEAFF
J: TRBJ1-1; V: TRBV12-3/TRBV12-4; CDR3: CASSYSGTLRTEAFF
J: TRBJ1-5; V: TRBV19; CDR3: CASSHWGQATHQPQHF
J: TRBJ2-5; V: TRBV12-3/TRBV12-4; CDR3: CASSLVSGGAEETQYF
J: TRBJ2-1; V: TRBV20-1; CDR3: CSTKTGQDNEQFF
J: TRBJ2-5; V: TRBV19; CDR3: CASSIFGRGETQYF
J: TRBJ2-1; V: TRBV19; CDR3: CATLGPANEQFF
J: TRBJ2-2; V: TRBV6-4; CDR3: CASSEAGEVTGELFF
J: TRBJ2-1; V: TRBV25-1; CDR3: CASSESPVPNEQFF
J: TRBJ2-1; V: TRBV12-3/TRBV12-4; CDR3: CASSLYLDNEQFF
J: TRBJ2-7; V: TRBV6-2/TRBV6-3; CDR3: CASSTPSRERVGEQYF
J: TRBJ2-5; V: TRBV6-5; CDR3: CASSYSWGPIQETQYF
J: TRBJ2-2; V: TRBV11-1; CDR3: CASSLKGVGELIF
J: TRBJ2-3; V: TRBV20-1; CDR3: CSARGRAGEVTDTQYF
J: TRBJ1-1; V: TRBV12-3/TRBV12-4; CDR3: CASSPGGLTEAFF
J: TRBJ2-3; V: TRBV20-1; CDR3: CSARYISTDTQYF